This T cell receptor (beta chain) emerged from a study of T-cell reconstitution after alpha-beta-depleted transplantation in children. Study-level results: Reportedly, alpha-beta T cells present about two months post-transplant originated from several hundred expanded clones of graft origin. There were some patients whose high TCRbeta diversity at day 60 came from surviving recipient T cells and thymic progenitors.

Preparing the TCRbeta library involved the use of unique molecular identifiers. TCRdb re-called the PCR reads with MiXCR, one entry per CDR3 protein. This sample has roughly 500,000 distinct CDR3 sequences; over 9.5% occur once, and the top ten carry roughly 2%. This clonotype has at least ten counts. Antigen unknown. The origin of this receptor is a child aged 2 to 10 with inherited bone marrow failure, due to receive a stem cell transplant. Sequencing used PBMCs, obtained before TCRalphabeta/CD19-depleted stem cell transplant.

Written as DNA, the CDR3 is TGTGCCACCAGCCCCGGGACAGGGTGGAATGAGCAGTTCTTC. The encoded protein is CATSPGTGWNEQFF. J is TRBJ2-1 and V is TRBV15; 9 positions agree with TRBD1. J was trimmed by 7 bases and V by 5 bases; bases with no gene match: 6. Looked up from germline, CDR1 is LNHNV and CDR2 is YYDKDF (reference sequence). The CDR3 consists of 14 residues.